One and the same sample provided the 5 T cell receptor beta chains below, sequenced in a study of neurological immune-mediated disorders. TCRdb fed the 5' RACE reads into MiXCR, producing one record per CDR3 protein. Among roughly 100,000 distinct CDR3 sequences listed, 10% to 12% were seen once. Described time point: longitudinal time-point 3. The specimen was PBMCs. The receptors stem from a female donor with HTLV-1-associated myelopathy (HAM/TSP).

In this sample, this clonotype turned up many times. V is TRBV30 and J is TRBJ2-7; TRBD1 matches 7 bases. V dropped 3 bases and J dropped 7; count of bases not matched to a gene: 3. The CDR3 has 11 amino acids. Germline CDR1 GTSNPN, CDR2 SVGIG (reference sequence). The CDR3 loop reads CAWSPRGEQYF. CDR3 nucleotide sequence: TGTGCCTGGAGCCCCAGGGGGGAGCAGTACTTC.

This clonotype was seen ten or more times. This sequence joins TRBV7-3 and TRBJ2-2, with TRBD2 matching over 12 bases. The J segment lost 3 bases and the V segment lost 5 bases, leaving 4 bases of the junction unmatched. The CDR3 loop spans 16 amino acids. Germline V gene sequence: CDR1 SGHTA, CDR2 FQGTGA. This CDR3 reads CASSTLAGGYTGELFF. The CDR3 DNA reads TGTGCCAGCAGCACACTAGCGGGGGGCTACACCGGGGAGCTGTTTTTT.

This clonotype was seen many times. The chain employs TRBV6-1 and TRBJ2-7, with D uncertain. CDR1 is MNHNS, CDR2 SASEGT, per germline. V gave up 6 bases and J gave up 3 bases, with 9 bases separating them. This CDR3 contains 12 residues. DNA of the CDR3: TGTGCCAGCAGCCACTCCGGCTACGAGCAGTACTTC. As protein: CASSHSGYEQYF.

This clonotype was found many times. The chain links TRBV6-1 to TRBJ2-3; D remains ambiguous. Germline V CDR1 and CDR2: MNHNS, SASEGT. V lost 5 bases to trimming and J lost 6 bases, with 9 bases between them. The CDR3 loop spans 12 amino acids. The CDR3 reads CASSQSWDTQYF. CDR3 coding DNA: TGTGCCAGCAGTCAATCATGGGATACGCAGTATTTT.

With regard to this clonotype: One end of the junction fails to match germline, which may point to a read error. V usage is TRBV11-2 and J usage is TRBJ2-5; no reliable D call. Germline values: CDR1 SGHAT, CDR2 FQNNGV. The CDR3 consists of 13 residues. CDR3 DNA sequence: TGTGCCAGCAACTTAGGACCCCAAGAGACCCAGTACTTC. It is translated as CASNLGPQETQYF. Complete variable domain (other parts from reference TRBV11-2 and TRBJ2-5): EAGVAQSPRYKIIEKRQSVAFWCNPISGHATLYWYQQILGQGPKLLIQFQNNGVVDDSQLPKDRFSAERLKGVDSTLKIQPAKLEDSAVYLCASNLGPQETQYFGPGTRLLVL.